Listed here are 10 T cell receptor beta chains from one sample, sequenced in a study of blood T cell repertoires in COVID-19. TCRdb's copy holds only in-frame clones and misses some; the assay was immunoSEQ multiplex PCR. The top ten hold around 1.9% of the sample, which has about 300,000 clones, 85% to 90% seen once. The sequenced sample was peripheral blood. The source of these receptors is a woman aged 25 to 45 with COVID-19, enrolled during active disease.

The chain links TRBV5-1 to TRBJ1-1, with D unclear. Trimming pared 1 base from V and 4 bases from J, leaving 8 bases between. This CDR3 has 13 residues. The V gene's germline CDR1 is SGHRS and CDR2 YFSETQ. The CDR3 loop reads CASSLSEGTEAFF. DNA of the CDR3: TGCGCCAGCAGCTTGTCGGAGGGCACTGAAGCTTTCTTT.

J is TRBJ1-6 and V is TRBV28, with 8 bases lining up with TRBD1. The J segment lost 7 bases and the V segment lost 5 bases, leaving 10 bases of the junction unmatched. CDR1 and CDR2 (germline): MDHEN, SYDVKM. CDR3 length equals 16 residues. CDR3 nucleotides: TGTGCCAGCAGTGGGACAGGACGTTCTAAGAATTCACCCCTCCACTTT. Translation gives CASSGTGRSKNSPLHF.

This clone was seen only once. This chain joins TRBV10-1 and TRBJ1-1; TRBD1 is a possible D gene (5 bases). The CDR3 spans 13 residues. The germline CDR1 and CDR2 sequences are WNHNN and SYGVQD (reference sequence). V shed 5 bases and J shed 4 bases, with 11 bases lying between them. Here the CDR3 reads CASSLSTVTEAFF. The DNA for the CDR3 is TGCGCCAGCAGTTTGTCGACAGTCACTGAAGCTTTCTTT.

The chain carries TRBV4-1 and TRBJ2-1; D ambiguous. The germline gives CDR1 MGHRA, CDR2 YSYEKL. CDR3 length equals 16 residues. Deletions cut 0 bases from V and 3 bases from J, with 12 bases between. The chain's CDR3 is CASSQEPFPSYNEQFF. In DNA, the CDR3 is TGCGCCAGCAGCCAAGAACCCTTCCCTAGCTACAATGAGCAGTTCTTC.

The chain recombines TRBV6-2 or TRBV6-3 with TRBJ2-2; no clear D gene. The CDR3 loop spans 17 amino acids. V was cut by 0 bases and J by 1 base, with 12 bases left in between. The germline V gene encodes CDR1 MNHEY and CDR2 SVGEGT. CDR3 in DNA: TGTGCCAGCAGTTACTCGAGTGAGGCACAGAACACCGGGGAGCTGTTTTTT. This translates into CASSYSSEAQNTGELFF.

The chain employs TRBV7-9 and TRBJ1-5; the match to TRBD1 covers 7 bases. Germline V gives CDR1 SEHNR, CDR2 FQNEAQ (reference sequence). The CDR3 sequence is 16 residues long. V shed 5 bases, J shed 1 base, and the junction held 8 bases outside the gene matches. CDR3 in DNA: TGTGCCAGCAGCCCGGACAGGTATTCAAGCAATCAGCCCCAGCATTTT. This codes for CASSPDRYSSNQPQHF.

The chain recombines TRBV19 with TRBJ2-7; the match to TRBD1 covers 7 bases. Germline V lookup: CDR1 LNHDA, CDR2 SQIVND (reference sequence). The CDR3 sequence is 13 residues long. J gave up 0 bases and V 4 bases, and 0 bases lay outside the gene matches. The CDR3 region is CASSRDSSYEQYF. The CDR3 DNA sequence: TGTGCCAGTAGTAGGGACAGCTCCTACGAGCAGTACTTC. Drawing the rest from reference TRBV19 and TRBJ2-7, the complete variable domain is DGGITQSPKYLFRKEGQNVTLSCEQNLNHDAMYWYRQDPGQGLRLIYYSQIVNDFQKGDIAEGYSVSREKKESFPLTVTSAQKNPTAFYLCASSRDSSYEQYFGPGTRLTVT.

The DNA for the CDR3 is TGTGCCAGCGGACTAGTCCCGGGAGATACGCAGTATTTT. Its translation: CASGLVPGDTQYF. The gene calls are TRBV6-5 and TRBJ2-3; 7 bases are shared with TRBD2. The CDR3 sequence is 13 residues long. Trimming at V came to 8 bases and at J to 5 bases, leaving 7 bases not matched to a gene. The germline V gene has CDR1 MNHEY and CDR2 SVGAGI.

V gene TRBV4-1 combines with J gene TRBJ2-3; TRBD1 is a possible D gene (6 bases). The CDR3 has 18 residues. Germline CDR1 and CDR2: MGHRA and YSYEKL. V was cut by 0 bases and J by 2 bases, with 18 bases left in between. The CDR3 nucleotides are TGCGCCAGCAGCCAAGAACTACGTGGGACACTTCACACAGATACGCAGTATTTT. It codes for CASSQELRGTLHTDTQYF.

V usage is TRBV6-2 or TRBV6-3 and J usage is TRBJ1-2; TRBD1 might be the D (5 bases). Trimming left V 5 bases short and J 4 bases short, with 8 bases between. The CDR3 spans 12 residues. From germline, CDR1 is MNHEY and CDR2 SVGEGT. CDR3: CASSTDSYGYTF. Here the CDR3 DNA reads TGTGCCAGCAGTACCGACAGCTATGGCTACACCTTC.